Detailed here is one TCR beta chain. Its antigen is currently unknown. The sample comes from a study of blood T cells in healthy people across ages. General observations from the study: Naive T cell percentage showed a strong correlation with TCR beta diversity.

Unmatched junction bases numbered 8, after V lost 6 bases and J lost 3 bases. CDR3 length: 15 residues. The germline gives CDR1 SNHLY, CDR2 FYNNEI. Together with a sample-barcoded 5' primer, a J-beta primer mix was included in a second PCR lasting 7 to 11 cycles. TCRdb passed the 5' RACE reads through MiXCR, listing each CDR3 protein once. The sample includes approximately 900,000 distinct CDR3 sequences, under 50% of them seen just once. Sequences were obtained from blood. The chain recombines TRBV2 with TRBJ1-1; 9 nucleotides align to TRBD1. This receptor was obtained from a young man in good health. Written as DNA, the CDR3 is TGTGCCAGCAGGGCCGGGACAGGGAAGGACACTGAAGCTTTCTTT. As protein: CASRAGTGKDTEAFF.